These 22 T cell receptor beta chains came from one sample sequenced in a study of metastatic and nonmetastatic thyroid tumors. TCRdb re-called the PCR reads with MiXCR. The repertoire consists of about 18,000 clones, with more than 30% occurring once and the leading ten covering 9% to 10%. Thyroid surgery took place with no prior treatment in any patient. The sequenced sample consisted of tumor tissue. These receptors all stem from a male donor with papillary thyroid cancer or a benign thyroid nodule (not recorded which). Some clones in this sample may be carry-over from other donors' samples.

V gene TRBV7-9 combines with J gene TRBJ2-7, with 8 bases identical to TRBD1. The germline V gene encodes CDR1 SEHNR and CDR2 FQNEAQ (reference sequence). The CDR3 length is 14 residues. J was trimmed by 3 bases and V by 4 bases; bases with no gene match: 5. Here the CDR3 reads CASSSQGAFYEQYF. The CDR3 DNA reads TGTGCCAGCAGCTCCCAGGGGGCTTTCTACGAGCAGTACTTC.

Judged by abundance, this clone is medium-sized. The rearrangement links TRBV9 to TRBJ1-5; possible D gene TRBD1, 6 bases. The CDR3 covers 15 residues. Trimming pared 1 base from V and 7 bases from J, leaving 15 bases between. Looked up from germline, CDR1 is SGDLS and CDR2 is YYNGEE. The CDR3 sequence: CASSVTGQAGQPQHF. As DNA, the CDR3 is TGTGCCAGCAGCGTAACAGGGCAGGCAGGACAGCCCCAGCATTTT.

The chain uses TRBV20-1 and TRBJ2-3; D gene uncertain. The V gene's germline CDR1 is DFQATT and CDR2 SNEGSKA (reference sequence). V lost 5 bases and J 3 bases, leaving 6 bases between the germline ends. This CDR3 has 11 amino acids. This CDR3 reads CSARKTDTQYF. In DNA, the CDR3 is TGCAGTGCTCGAAAGACAGATACGCAGTATTTT.

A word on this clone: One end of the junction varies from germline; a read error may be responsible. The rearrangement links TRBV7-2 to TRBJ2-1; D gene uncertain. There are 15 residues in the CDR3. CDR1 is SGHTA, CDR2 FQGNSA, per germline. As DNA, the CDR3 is TGTGCCAGCAGGTTCCGGGTGTCCTCCTACAAGGAGCAGTTCTTC. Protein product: CASRFRVSSYKEQFF.

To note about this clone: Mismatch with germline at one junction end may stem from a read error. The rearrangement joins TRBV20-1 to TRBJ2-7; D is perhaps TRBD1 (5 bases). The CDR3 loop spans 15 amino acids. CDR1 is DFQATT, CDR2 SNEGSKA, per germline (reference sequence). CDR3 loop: CSDRDRYKGSYEQYF. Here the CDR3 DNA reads TGCAGTGATAGAGATCGATATAAGGGGTCCTACGAGCAGTACTTC.

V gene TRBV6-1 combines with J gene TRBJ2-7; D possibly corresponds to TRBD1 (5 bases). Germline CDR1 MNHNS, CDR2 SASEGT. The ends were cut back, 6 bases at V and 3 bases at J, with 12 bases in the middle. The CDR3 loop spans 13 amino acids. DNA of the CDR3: TGTGCCAGCAGACCCGGTCAGGGCTACGAGCAGTACTTC. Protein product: CASRPGQGYEQYF.

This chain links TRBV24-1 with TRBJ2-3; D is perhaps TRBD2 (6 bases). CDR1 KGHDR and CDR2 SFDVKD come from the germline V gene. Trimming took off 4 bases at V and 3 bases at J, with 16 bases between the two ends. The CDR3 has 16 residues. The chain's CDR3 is CATSEQLSGVTDTQYF. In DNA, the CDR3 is TGTGCCACCAGTGAGCAACTATCGGGAGTGACAGATACGCAGTATTTT.

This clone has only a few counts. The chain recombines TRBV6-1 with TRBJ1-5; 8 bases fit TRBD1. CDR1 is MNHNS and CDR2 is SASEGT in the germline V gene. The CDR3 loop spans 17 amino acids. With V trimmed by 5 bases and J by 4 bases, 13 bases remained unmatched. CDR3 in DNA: TGTGCCAGCAGTCCTCCGGACAGGGTGGTAGCAAATCAGCCCCAGCATTTT. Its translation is CASSPPDRVVANQPQHF.

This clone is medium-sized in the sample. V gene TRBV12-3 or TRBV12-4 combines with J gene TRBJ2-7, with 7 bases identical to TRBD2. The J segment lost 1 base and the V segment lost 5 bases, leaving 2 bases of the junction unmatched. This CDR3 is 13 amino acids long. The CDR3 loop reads CASSAGASYEQYF. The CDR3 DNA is TGTGCCAGCAGTGCGGGAGCGTCCTACGAGCAGTACTTC.

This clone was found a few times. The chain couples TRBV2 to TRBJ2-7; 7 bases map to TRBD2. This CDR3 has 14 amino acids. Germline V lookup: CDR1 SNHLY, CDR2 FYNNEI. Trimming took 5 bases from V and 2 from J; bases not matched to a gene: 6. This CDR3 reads CASSSRGGPYEQYF. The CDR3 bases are TGTGCCAGCAGTTCCCGCGGGGGTCCCTACGAGCAGTACTTC.

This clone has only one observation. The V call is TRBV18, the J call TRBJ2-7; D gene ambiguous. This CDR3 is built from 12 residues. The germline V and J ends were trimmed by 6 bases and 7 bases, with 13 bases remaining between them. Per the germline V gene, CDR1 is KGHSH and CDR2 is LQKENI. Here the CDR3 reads CASSPALGEQYF. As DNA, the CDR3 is TGTGCCAGCTCCCCCGCCTTGGGTGAGCAGTACTTC. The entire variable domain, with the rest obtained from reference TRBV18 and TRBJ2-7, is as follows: NAGVMQNPRHLVRRRGQEARLRCSPMKGHSHVYWYRQLPEEGLKFMVYLQKENIIDESGMPKERFSAEFPKEGPSILRIQQVVRGDSAAYFCASSPALGEQYFGPGTRLTVT.

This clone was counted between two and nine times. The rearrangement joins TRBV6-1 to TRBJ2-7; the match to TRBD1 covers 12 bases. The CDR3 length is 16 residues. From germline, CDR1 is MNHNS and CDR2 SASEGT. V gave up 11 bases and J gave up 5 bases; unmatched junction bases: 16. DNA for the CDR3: TGTGCCGGGGGGTACCGGGACAGGGGGCGTCAAGACGAGCAGTACTTC. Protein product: CAGGYRDRGRQDEQYF.

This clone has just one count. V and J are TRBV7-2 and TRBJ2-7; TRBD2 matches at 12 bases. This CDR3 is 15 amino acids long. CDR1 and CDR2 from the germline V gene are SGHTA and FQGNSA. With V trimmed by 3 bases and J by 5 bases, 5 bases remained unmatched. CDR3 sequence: CASSFLAGGPHEQYF. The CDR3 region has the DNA TGTGCCAGCAGCTTCCTAGCGGGGGGGCCTCACGAGCAGTACTTC.

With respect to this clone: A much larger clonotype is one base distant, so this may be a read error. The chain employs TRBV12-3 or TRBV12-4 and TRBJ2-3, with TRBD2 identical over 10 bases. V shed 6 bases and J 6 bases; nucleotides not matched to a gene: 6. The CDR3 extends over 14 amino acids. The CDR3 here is CASSSAGGLDTQYF. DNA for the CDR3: TGTGCCAGCAGCTCAGCGGGAGGGCTCGATACGCAGTATTTT.

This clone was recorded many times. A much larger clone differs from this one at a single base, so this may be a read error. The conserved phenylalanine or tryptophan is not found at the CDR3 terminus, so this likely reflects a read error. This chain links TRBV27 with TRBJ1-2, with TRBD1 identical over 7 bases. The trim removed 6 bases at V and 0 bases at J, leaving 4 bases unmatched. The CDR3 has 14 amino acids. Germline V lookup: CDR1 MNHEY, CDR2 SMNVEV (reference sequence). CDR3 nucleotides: TGTGCCAGCAGAAGGGACAGAGCTAACTATGGCTACACCTCC. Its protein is CASRRDRANYGYTS.

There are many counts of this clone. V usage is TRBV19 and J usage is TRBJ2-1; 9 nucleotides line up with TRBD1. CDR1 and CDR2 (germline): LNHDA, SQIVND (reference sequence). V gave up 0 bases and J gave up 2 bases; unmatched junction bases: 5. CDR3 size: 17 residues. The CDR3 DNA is TGTGCCAGTAGTATAGATAGGGGACAGGGCACCTACAATGAGCAGTTCTTC. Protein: CASSIDRGQGTYNEQFF.

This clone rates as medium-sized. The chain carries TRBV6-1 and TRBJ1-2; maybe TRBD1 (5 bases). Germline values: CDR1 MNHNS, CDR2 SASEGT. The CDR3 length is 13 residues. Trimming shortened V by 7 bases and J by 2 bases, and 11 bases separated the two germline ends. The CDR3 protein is CASNRDRNYGYTF. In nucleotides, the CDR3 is TGTGCCAGCAACCGAGACAGAAACTATGGCTACACCTTC.

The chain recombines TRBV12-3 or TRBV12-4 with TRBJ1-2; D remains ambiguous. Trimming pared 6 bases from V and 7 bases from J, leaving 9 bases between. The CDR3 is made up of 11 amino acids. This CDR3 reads CASSTSGGYTF. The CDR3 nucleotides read TGTGCCAGCAGCACGTCGGGTGGCTACACCTTC.

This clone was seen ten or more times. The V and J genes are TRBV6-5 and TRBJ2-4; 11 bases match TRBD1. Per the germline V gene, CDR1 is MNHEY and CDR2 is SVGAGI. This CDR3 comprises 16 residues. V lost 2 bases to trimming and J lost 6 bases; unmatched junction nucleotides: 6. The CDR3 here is CASSYVPGQGGNIQYF. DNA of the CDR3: TGTGCCAGCAGTTACGTCCCGGGACAGGGGGGAAACATTCAGTACTTC.

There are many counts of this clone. The CDR3 coding sequence is TGCGCCAGCAGCTCCACAGGGGGAAATAACGAGCAGTACTTC. It is translated as CASSSTGGNNEQYF. V is TRBV5-1 and J is TRBJ2-7; the match to TRBD1 covers 8 bases. The germline V gene has CDR1 SGHRS and CDR2 YFSETQ. The CDR3 is 14 residues long. The ends lost 3 bases at V and 5 bases at J; junction bases unmatched: 7.

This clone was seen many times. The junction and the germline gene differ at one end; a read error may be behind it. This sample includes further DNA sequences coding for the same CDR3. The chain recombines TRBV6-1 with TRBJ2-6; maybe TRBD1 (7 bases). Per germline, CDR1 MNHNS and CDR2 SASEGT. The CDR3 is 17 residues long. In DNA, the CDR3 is TGTGCCAGCAGCGGGGGACAGATTACGACTGGGGCCAACGTCCTGACCTTC. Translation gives CASSGGQITTGANVLTF.

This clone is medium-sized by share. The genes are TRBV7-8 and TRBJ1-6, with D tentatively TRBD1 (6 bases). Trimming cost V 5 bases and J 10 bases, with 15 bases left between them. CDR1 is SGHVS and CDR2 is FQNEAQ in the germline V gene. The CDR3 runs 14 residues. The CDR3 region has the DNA TGTGCCAGCAGCCTTGGGGGCTTCCAGTCACCCCTCCACTTT. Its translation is CASSLGGFQSPLHF.